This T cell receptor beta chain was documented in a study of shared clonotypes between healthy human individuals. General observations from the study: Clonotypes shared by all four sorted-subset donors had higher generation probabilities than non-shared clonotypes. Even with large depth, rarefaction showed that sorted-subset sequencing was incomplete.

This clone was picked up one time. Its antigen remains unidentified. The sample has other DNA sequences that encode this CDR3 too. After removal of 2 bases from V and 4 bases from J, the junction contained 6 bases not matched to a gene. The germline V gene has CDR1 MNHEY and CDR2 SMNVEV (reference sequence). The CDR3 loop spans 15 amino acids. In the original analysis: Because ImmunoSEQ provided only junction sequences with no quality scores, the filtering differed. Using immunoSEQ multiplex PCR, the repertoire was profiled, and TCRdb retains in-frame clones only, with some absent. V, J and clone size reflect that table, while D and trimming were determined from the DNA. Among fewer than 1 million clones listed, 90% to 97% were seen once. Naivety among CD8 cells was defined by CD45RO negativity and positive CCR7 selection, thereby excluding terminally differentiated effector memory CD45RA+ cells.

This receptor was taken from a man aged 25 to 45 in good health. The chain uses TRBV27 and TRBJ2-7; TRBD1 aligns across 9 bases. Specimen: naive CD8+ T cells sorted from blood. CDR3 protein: CASSLTGGAGYEQYF. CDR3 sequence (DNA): TGTGCCAGCAGTTTAACAGGGGGCGCCGGGTACGAGCAGTACTTC.